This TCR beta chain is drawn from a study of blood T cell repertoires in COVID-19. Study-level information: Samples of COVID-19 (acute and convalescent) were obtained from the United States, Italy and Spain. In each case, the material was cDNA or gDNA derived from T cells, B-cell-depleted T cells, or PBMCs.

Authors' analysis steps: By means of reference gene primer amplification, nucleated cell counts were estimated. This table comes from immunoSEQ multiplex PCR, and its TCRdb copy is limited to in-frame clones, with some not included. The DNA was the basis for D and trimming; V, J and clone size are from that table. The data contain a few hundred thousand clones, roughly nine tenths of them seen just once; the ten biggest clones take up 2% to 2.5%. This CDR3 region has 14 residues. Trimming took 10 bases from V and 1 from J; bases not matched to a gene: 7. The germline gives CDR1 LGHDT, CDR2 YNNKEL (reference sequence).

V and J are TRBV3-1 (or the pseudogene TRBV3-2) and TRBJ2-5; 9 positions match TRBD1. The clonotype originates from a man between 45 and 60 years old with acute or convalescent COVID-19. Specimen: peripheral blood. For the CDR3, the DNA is TGTGCCACTGAGACAGGGGGACGCCAAGAGACCCAGTACTTC. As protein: CATETGGRQETQYF.